This entry lists 6 T cell receptor beta chains sequenced from one sample in a study of T cell responses to AZD1222 COVID-19 vaccine. Measured with immunoSEQ multiplex PCR; TCRdb has only the in-frame clones, and not every one. The sample carries under 110,000 clones, roughly 91% recorded once. The material was peripheral blood, obtained 28 days after the second AZD1222 dose. These receptors were collected from an adult who received the AZD1222 COVID-19 vaccine.

The rearrangement uses TRBV6-5 and TRBJ1-6, with D tentatively TRBD1 (6 bases). Germline CDR1 reads MNHEY; CDR2 reads SVGAGI. Trimming shortened V by 7 bases and J by 0 bases, and 10 bases separated the two germline ends. This CDR3 comprises 15 residues. Here the CDR3 DNA reads TGTGCCAGCACCGACAGGAGCTCCTATAATTCACCCCTCCACTTT. Protein product: CASTDRSSYNSPLHF.

The chain is built from TRBV12-3 or TRBV12-4 and TRBJ1-2, with TRBD1 identical over 8 bases. V shed 7 bases, J shed 7 bases, and the junction held 8 bases outside the gene matches. There are 13 residues in the CDR3. CDR3 in DNA: TGTGCCAGCAAATCACAGGGGGTCGGTGGCTACACCTTC. It encodes CASKSQGVGGYTF.

As to this clone: This sample includes further DNA sequences coding for the same CDR3. J is TRBJ2-5 and V is TRBV6-2 or TRBV6-3; D ambiguous. The V end lost 2 bases, the J end lost 5 bases, and 3 bases lay between the germline ends. This CDR3 region has 11 residues. Per germline, CDR1 MNHEY and CDR2 SVGEGT. CDR3 residues: CASSYGETQYF. Written as DNA, the CDR3 is TGTGCCAGCAGTTACGGGGAGACCCAGTACTTC.

The chain links TRBV2 to TRBJ1-5; D gene ambiguous. Trimming removed 3 bases at V and 3 bases at J, with 9 bases between. CDR1 and CDR2 from the germline V gene are SNHLY and FYNNEI. This CDR3 contains 14 residues. The CDR3 protein is CASSDQAPNQPQHF. CDR3 coding DNA: TGTGCCAGCAGTGATCAAGCTCCCAATCAGCCCCAGCATTTT. Supplemented by reference TRBV2 and TRBJ1-5, the full variable domain reads EPEVTQTPSHQVTQMGQEVILRCVPISNHLYFYWYRQILGQKVEFLVSFYNNEISEKSEIFDDQFSVERPDGSNFTLKIRSTKLEDSAMYFCASSDQAPNQPQHFGDGTRLSIL.

The gene calls are TRBV7-2 and TRBJ2-7; perhaps TRBD1 as D (6 bases). Germline V gene data show CDR1 as SGHTA and CDR2 as FQGNSA. This CDR3 is 13 amino acids long. The ends were cut back, 5 bases at V and 2 bases at J, with 10 bases in the middle. This CDR3 is CASSTRTAYEQYF. DNA for the CDR3: TGTGCCAGCAGCACGCGGACAGCCTACGAGCAGTACTTC.

The chain is built from TRBV6-5 and TRBJ2-1, with TRBD1 identical over 7 bases. The trim removed 0 bases at V and 9 bases at J, leaving 2 bases unmatched. Germline V CDR1 and CDR2: MNHEY, SVGAGI. This CDR3 has 13 residues. The CDR3 protein is CASSYSGGGEQFF. Written as DNA, the CDR3 is TGTGCCAGCAGTTACTCAGGGGGCGGTGAGCAGTTCTTC.